The T cell receptor (beta chain) described here comes from a study of blood T cell repertoires in COVID-19. Assay: immunoSEQ multiplex PCR; the TCRdb copy retains only in-frame clones and omits some. This table has around 140,000 clones, around 88% appearing once. V lost 3 bases and J lost 4, with 12 bases in between. Germline V gene data show CDR1 as LNHDA and CDR2 as SQIVND (reference sequence). The CDR3 sequence is 15 residues long. J is TRBJ1-4 and V is TRBV19; D gene ambiguous. The receptor was isolated from a woman in her sixties with acute or convalescent COVID-19. Sequenced: peripheral blood. The CDR3 here is CASSMEDQVNEKLFF. CDR3 sequence (DNA): TGTGCCAGTAGTATGGAGGACCAAGTTAATGAAAAACTGTTTTTT. Combining the CDR3 with reference TRBV19 and TRBJ1-4 gives the whole variable domain DGGITQSPKYLFRKEGQNVTLSCEQNLNHDAMYWYRQDPGQGLRLIYYSQIVNDFQKGDIAEGYSVSREKKESFPLTVTSAQKNPTAFYLCASSMEDQVNEKLFFGSGTQLSVL.